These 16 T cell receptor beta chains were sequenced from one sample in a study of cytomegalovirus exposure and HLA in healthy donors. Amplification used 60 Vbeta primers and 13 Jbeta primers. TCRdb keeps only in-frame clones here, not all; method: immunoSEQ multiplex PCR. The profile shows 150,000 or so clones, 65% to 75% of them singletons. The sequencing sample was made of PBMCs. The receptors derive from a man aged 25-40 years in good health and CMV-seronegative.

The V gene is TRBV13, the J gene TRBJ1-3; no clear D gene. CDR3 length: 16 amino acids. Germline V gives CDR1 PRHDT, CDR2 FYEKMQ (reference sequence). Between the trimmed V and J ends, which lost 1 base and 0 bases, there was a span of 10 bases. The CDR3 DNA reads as TGTGCCAGCAGCTTAGTCGGGAGCCTCTCTGGAAACACCATATATTTT. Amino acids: CASSLVGSLSGNTIYF. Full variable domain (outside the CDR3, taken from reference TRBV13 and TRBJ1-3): AAGVIQSPRHLIKEKRETATLKCYPIPRHDTVYWYQQGPGQDPQFLISFYEKMQSDKGSIPDRFSAQQFSDYHSELNMSSLELGDSALYFCASSLVGSLSGNTIYFGEGSWLTVV.

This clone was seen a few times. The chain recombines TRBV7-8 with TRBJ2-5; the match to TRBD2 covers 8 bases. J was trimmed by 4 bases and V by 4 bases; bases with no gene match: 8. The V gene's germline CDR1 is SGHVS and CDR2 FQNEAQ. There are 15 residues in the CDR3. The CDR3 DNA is TGTGCCAGCAGCTCTCCGGGACTAGGAAGAGAGACCCAGTACTTC. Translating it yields CASSSPGLGRETQYF.

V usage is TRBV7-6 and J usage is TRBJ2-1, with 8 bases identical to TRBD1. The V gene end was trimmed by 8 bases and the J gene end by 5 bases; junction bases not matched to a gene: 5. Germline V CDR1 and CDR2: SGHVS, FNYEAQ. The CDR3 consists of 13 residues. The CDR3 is CASGETGDNEQFF. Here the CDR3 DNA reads TGTGCCAGCGGTGAGACAGGGGACAATGAGCAGTTCTTC.

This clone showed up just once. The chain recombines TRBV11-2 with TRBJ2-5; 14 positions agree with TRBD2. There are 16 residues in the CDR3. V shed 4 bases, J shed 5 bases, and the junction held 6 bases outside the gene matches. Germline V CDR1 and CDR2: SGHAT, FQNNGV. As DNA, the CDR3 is TGTGCCAGCAGCTCCACCCGACTAGCGGGGGGGGAGACCCAGTACTTC. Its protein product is CASSSTRLAGGETQYF.

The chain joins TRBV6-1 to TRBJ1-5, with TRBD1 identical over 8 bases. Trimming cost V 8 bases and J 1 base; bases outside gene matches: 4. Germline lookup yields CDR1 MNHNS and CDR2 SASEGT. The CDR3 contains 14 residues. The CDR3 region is CASGQGQSNQPQHF. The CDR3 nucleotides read TGTGCCAGCGGACAGGGTCAGAGCAATCAGCCCCAGCATTTT.

This CDR3 is CASSRDGGGQGYTF. CDR3 coding DNA: TGCGCCAGCAGCCGGGACGGCGGCGGACAGGGCTACACCTTC. The chain employs TRBV5-1 and TRBJ1-2; tentatively, D is TRBD1 (6 bases). Between the trimmed V and J ends, which lost 4 bases and 8 bases, there was a span of 18 bases. The length of the CDR3 is 14 residues. Germline loops: CDR1 SGHRS, CDR2 YFSETQ.

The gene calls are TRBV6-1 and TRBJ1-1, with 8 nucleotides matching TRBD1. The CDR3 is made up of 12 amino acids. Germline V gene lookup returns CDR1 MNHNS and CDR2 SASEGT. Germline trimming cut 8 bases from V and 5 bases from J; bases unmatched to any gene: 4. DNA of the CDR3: TGTGCCAGCGGAACAGGGGGAACTGAAGCTTTCTTT. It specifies CASGTGGTEAFF.

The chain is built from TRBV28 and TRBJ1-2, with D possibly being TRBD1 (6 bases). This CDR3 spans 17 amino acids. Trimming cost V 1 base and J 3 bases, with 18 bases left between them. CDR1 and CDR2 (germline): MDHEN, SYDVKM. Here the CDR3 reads CASSLSGVGGRDYGYTF. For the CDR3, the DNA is TGTGCCAGCAGTTTATCAGGTGTGGGGGGGCGAGACTATGGCTACACCTTC.

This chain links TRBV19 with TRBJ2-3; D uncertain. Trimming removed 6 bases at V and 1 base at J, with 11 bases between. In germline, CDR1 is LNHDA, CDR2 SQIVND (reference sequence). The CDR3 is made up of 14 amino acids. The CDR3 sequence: CASREVRGTDTQYF. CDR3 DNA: TGTGCCAGTAGAGAGGTTCGCGGCACAGATACGCAGTATTTT.

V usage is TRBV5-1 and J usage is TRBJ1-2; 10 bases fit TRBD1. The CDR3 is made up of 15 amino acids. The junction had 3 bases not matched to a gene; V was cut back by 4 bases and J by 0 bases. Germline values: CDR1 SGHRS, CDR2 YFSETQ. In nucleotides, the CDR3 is TGCGCCAGCAGCGAAGGGACAGGGGCTAACTATGGCTACACCTTC. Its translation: CASSEGTGANYGYTF.

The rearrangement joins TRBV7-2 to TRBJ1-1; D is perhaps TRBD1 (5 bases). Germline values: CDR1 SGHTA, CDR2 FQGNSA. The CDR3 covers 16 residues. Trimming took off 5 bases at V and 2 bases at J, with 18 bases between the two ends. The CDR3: CASSLSGLQFNTEAFF. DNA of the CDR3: TGTGCCAGCAGCCTATCGGGACTCCAATTCAACACTGAAGCTTTCTTT.

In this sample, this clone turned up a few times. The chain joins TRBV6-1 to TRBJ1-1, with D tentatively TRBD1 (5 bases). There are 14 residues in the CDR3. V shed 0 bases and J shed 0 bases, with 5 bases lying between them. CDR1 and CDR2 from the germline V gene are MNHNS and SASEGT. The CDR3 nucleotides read TGTGCCAGCAGTGAAGCGGGGCTGAACACTGAAGCTTTCTTT. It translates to CASSEAGLNTEAFF.

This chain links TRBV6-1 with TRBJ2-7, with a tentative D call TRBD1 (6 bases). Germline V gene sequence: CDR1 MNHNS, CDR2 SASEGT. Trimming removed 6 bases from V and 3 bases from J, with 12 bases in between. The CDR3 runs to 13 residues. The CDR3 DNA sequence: TGTGCCAGCAGACAGGGATCGGGCTACGAGCAGTACTTC. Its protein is CASRQGSGYEQYF.

The CDR3, as DNA: TGTGCCAGCAGTTCTGACAGTAACTATGGCTACACCTTC. It encodes CASSSDSNYGYTF. The rearrangement joins TRBV25-1 to TRBJ1-2, with D tentatively TRBD1 (5 bases). V dropped 5 bases and J dropped 1 base, with 8 bases sitting between them. This CDR3 region has 13 residues. CDR1 is MGHDK and CDR2 is SYGVNS in the germline V gene.

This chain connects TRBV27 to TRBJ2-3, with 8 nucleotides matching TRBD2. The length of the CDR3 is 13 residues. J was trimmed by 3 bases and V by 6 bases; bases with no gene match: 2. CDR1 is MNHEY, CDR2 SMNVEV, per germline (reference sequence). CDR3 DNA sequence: TGTGCCAGCAGCAGCGGGGGAACAGATACGCAGTATTTT. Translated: CASSSGGTDTQYF.

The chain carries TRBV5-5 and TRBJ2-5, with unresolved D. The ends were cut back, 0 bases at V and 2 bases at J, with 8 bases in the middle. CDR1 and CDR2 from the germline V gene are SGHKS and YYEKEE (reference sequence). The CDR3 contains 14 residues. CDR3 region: CASSLGGGQETQYF. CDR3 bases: TGTGCCAGCAGCTTGGGTGGCGGACAAGAGACCCAGTACTTC. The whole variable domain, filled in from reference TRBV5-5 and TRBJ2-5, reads DAGVTQSPTHLIKTRGQQVTLRCSPISGHKSVSWYQQVLGQGPQFIFQYYEKEERGRGNFPDRFSARQFPNYSSELNVNALLLGDSALYLCASSLGGGQETQYFGPGTRLLVL.